These 9 T cell receptor beta chains were all obtained from the same sample, sequenced in a study of shared clonotypes between healthy human individuals. TCRdb's copy holds only in-frame clones and misses some; the assay was immunoSEQ multiplex PCR. The table lists over a million clones, roughly 96% of them singletons, with 1.2% in the top ten. The sequenced sample was naive CD4+ T cells sorted from blood. The subset here: CD45RA+ positively selected. The receptors were gathered from a man aged 25-45 years in good health.

This chain connects TRBV7-2 to TRBJ2-5; D is unclear. This CDR3 is built from 16 residues. Germline V lookup: CDR1 SGHTA, CDR2 FQGNSA. The V end lost 0 bases, the J end lost 0 bases, and 11 bases lay between the germline ends. In nucleotides, the CDR3 is TGTGCCAGCAGCTTAGCGTTGGCAGTGTACCAAGAGACCCAGTACTTC. Protein sequence: CASSLALAVYQETQYF.

The chain couples TRBV6-1 to TRBJ1-1; D gene unclear. The CDR3 is 12 residues long. The V end lost 8 bases, the J end lost 4 bases, and 11 bases lay between the germline ends. CDR1 is MNHNS, CDR2 SASEGT, per germline. The CDR3 reads CASRADRTEAFF. For the CDR3, the DNA is TGTGCCAGCCGTGCGGACCGCACTGAAGCTTTCTTT.

V and J are TRBV5-1 and TRBJ2-1; D is uncertain. Germline CDR1 SGHRS, CDR2 YFSETQ. The CDR3 sequence is 13 residues long. V was cut by 4 bases and J by 2 bases, with 7 bases left in between. The CDR3 loop reads CASSEVPYNEQFF. The CDR3 nucleotides are TGCGCCAGCAGCGAGGTCCCCTACAATGAGCAGTTCTTC.

This clone was counted a single time. The CDR3: CASSQVGTGSSTDTQYF. CDR3 sequence (DNA): TGTGCCAGCAGCCAAGTTGGGACAGGTTCTAGCACAGATACGCAGTATTTT. The chain links TRBV4-2 to TRBJ2-3; 8 nucleotides agree with TRBD1. Germline CDR1 is LGHNA and CDR2 is YNFKEQ. V shed 1 base, J shed 0 bases, and the junction held 6 bases outside the gene matches. The CDR3 totals 17 residues.

The rearrangement links TRBV10-3 to TRBJ2-1, with a possible D match to TRBD2 (5 bases). The germline CDR1 and CDR2 sequences are ENHRY and SYGVKD. Trimming shortened V by 4 bases and J by 3 bases, and 7 bases separated the two germline ends. The CDR3 runs 13 residues. CDR3 coding DNA: TGTGCCATCAGTGCGACTAACTACAATGAGCAGTTCTTC. Translation: CAISATNYNEQFF.

Turning to this clone: The sample has other DNA sequences that encode this CDR3 too. This chain connects TRBV7-8 to TRBJ1-2, with D unresolved. The germline V gene encodes CDR1 SGHVS and CDR2 FQNEAQ. Trimming stripped 3 bases from V and 2 bases from J, with 7 bases between. This CDR3 is 13 amino acids long. In DNA, the CDR3 is TGTGCCAGCAGCTTGCCAGGAAACTATGGCTACACCTTC. Residues: CASSLPGNYGYTF.

The chain links TRBV5-1 to TRBJ2-5; D not certain. Deletions cut 0 bases from V and 5 bases from J, with 17 bases between. Germline lookup yields CDR1 SGHRS and CDR2 YFSETQ. The CDR3 is 16 residues long. Here the CDR3 reads CASSLAPRRSRETQYF. The CDR3 DNA sequence: TGCGCCAGCAGCTTGGCTCCTCGACGAAGCAGGGAGACCCAGTACTTC.

This clone was seen a single time. The chain links TRBV4-3 to TRBJ2-2; no definite D call. Germline V lookup: CDR1 LGHNA, CDR2 YSLEER. The V gene lost 4 bases and the J gene lost 7 bases, with 10 bases spanning the gap. CDR3 length: 13 amino acids. The CDR3 region is CASSPRNDGELFF. In DNA, the CDR3 is TGCGCCAGCAGCCCCCGTAATGACGGGGAGCTGTTTTTT.

This clone showed up just once. The chain has TRBV4-1 and TRBJ2-2, with 8 bases lining up with TRBD1. Germline CDR1 is MGHRA and CDR2 is YSYEKL. This CDR3 is 15 amino acids long. J gave up 4 bases and V 4 bases, and 5 bases lay outside the gene matches. CDR3 sequence: CASSRGQGATGELFF. As DNA, the CDR3 is TGCGCCAGCAGCCGCGGACAGGGTGCCACCGGGGAGCTGTTTTTT.